These 2 T cell receptor beta chains share one sample of origin, sequenced in a study of CDR3 diversity in severe acne. MiXCR, run by TCRdb on the PCR reads, gives a single entry per CDR3 protein. The sample yields roughly 100,000 distinct CDR3 sequences, around 56% seen once. Sequenced: blood. The receptors originated from a male donor with acne.

About this clonotype: One end of the junction does not line up with germline, which may come from a read error. The J gene is TRBJ2-1, the V gene TRBV2; no definite D call. The CDR3 runs 11 residues. Germline V gives CDR1 SNHLY, CDR2 FYNNEI. CDR3 sequence: CASSPYGRWLF. The CDR3 DNA follows: TGTGCCAGCAGTCCATATGGTAGGTGGCTCTTC.

This clonotype has a count of ten or more. The chain couples TRBV29-1 to TRBJ2-7; tentatively, D is TRBD2 (5 bases). Germline values: CDR1 SQVTM, CDR2 ANQGSEA. The V gene lost 6 bases and the J gene lost 3 bases, with 12 bases spanning the gap. There are 12 residues in the CDR3. CDR3 in amino acids: CSVEGNYYEQYF. CDR3 nucleotide sequence: TGCAGCGTCGAGGGAAACTACTACGAGCAGTACTTC.